This paragraph reports one T cell receptor (beta chain). This CDR3 has 14 amino acids. V was cut by 5 bases and J by 3 bases, with 10 bases left in between. Germline loops: CDR1 SEHNR, CDR2 FQNEAQ (reference sequence). This specimen comes from a study of control samples from healthy donors and cancer patients. TCRdb's copy holds only in-frame clones and misses some; the assay was immunoSEQ multiplex PCR. The sample lists 90,000 or so clones, 86% occurring once. The receptor's source is a woman between 50 and 59 years old in good health. This chain links TRBV7-9 with TRBJ1-4, with D maybe TRBD1 (5 bases). The sample comprised blood. This chain's CDR3 is CASSPDSSNEKLFF. CDR3 DNA: TGTGCCAGCAGCCCCGACAGTTCTAATGAAAAACTGTTTTTT.